This entry is about one T cell receptor beta chain. Its cognate antigen is unknown. This sample is drawn from a study of somatic mutations in cytotoxic T cells in rheumatoid arthritis. The overall study: There were some V beta antibody-stained T-cell populations flow-sorted at nearly 100% purity, and these included V beta1+ cells sequenced for TCRB. Study findings and constraints: Among patients with rheumatoid arthritis, but not healthy controls, CD8+ clonality increased with age.

Germline-derived CDR1 and CDR2 are MNHEY and SMNVEV (reference sequence). This CDR3 is built from 13 residues. The V gene lost 5 bases and the J gene lost 3 bases, with 10 bases spanning the gap. Assay: immunoSEQ multiplex PCR; the TCRdb copy retains only in-frame clones and omits some. The repertoire includes about 23,000 clones, about 77% of them detected once, and roughly 10% sits in the top ten. V gene TRBV27 combines with J gene TRBJ2-5, with TRBD1 as a possible D gene (5 bases). Source material: CD8+ T cells sorted from blood. This clonotype originated in an adult with rheumatoid arthritis. CDR3 sequence reads: CASSQGHKETQYF. CDR3 bases: TGTGCCAGCAGTCAGGGCCACAAAGAGACCCAGTACTTC.